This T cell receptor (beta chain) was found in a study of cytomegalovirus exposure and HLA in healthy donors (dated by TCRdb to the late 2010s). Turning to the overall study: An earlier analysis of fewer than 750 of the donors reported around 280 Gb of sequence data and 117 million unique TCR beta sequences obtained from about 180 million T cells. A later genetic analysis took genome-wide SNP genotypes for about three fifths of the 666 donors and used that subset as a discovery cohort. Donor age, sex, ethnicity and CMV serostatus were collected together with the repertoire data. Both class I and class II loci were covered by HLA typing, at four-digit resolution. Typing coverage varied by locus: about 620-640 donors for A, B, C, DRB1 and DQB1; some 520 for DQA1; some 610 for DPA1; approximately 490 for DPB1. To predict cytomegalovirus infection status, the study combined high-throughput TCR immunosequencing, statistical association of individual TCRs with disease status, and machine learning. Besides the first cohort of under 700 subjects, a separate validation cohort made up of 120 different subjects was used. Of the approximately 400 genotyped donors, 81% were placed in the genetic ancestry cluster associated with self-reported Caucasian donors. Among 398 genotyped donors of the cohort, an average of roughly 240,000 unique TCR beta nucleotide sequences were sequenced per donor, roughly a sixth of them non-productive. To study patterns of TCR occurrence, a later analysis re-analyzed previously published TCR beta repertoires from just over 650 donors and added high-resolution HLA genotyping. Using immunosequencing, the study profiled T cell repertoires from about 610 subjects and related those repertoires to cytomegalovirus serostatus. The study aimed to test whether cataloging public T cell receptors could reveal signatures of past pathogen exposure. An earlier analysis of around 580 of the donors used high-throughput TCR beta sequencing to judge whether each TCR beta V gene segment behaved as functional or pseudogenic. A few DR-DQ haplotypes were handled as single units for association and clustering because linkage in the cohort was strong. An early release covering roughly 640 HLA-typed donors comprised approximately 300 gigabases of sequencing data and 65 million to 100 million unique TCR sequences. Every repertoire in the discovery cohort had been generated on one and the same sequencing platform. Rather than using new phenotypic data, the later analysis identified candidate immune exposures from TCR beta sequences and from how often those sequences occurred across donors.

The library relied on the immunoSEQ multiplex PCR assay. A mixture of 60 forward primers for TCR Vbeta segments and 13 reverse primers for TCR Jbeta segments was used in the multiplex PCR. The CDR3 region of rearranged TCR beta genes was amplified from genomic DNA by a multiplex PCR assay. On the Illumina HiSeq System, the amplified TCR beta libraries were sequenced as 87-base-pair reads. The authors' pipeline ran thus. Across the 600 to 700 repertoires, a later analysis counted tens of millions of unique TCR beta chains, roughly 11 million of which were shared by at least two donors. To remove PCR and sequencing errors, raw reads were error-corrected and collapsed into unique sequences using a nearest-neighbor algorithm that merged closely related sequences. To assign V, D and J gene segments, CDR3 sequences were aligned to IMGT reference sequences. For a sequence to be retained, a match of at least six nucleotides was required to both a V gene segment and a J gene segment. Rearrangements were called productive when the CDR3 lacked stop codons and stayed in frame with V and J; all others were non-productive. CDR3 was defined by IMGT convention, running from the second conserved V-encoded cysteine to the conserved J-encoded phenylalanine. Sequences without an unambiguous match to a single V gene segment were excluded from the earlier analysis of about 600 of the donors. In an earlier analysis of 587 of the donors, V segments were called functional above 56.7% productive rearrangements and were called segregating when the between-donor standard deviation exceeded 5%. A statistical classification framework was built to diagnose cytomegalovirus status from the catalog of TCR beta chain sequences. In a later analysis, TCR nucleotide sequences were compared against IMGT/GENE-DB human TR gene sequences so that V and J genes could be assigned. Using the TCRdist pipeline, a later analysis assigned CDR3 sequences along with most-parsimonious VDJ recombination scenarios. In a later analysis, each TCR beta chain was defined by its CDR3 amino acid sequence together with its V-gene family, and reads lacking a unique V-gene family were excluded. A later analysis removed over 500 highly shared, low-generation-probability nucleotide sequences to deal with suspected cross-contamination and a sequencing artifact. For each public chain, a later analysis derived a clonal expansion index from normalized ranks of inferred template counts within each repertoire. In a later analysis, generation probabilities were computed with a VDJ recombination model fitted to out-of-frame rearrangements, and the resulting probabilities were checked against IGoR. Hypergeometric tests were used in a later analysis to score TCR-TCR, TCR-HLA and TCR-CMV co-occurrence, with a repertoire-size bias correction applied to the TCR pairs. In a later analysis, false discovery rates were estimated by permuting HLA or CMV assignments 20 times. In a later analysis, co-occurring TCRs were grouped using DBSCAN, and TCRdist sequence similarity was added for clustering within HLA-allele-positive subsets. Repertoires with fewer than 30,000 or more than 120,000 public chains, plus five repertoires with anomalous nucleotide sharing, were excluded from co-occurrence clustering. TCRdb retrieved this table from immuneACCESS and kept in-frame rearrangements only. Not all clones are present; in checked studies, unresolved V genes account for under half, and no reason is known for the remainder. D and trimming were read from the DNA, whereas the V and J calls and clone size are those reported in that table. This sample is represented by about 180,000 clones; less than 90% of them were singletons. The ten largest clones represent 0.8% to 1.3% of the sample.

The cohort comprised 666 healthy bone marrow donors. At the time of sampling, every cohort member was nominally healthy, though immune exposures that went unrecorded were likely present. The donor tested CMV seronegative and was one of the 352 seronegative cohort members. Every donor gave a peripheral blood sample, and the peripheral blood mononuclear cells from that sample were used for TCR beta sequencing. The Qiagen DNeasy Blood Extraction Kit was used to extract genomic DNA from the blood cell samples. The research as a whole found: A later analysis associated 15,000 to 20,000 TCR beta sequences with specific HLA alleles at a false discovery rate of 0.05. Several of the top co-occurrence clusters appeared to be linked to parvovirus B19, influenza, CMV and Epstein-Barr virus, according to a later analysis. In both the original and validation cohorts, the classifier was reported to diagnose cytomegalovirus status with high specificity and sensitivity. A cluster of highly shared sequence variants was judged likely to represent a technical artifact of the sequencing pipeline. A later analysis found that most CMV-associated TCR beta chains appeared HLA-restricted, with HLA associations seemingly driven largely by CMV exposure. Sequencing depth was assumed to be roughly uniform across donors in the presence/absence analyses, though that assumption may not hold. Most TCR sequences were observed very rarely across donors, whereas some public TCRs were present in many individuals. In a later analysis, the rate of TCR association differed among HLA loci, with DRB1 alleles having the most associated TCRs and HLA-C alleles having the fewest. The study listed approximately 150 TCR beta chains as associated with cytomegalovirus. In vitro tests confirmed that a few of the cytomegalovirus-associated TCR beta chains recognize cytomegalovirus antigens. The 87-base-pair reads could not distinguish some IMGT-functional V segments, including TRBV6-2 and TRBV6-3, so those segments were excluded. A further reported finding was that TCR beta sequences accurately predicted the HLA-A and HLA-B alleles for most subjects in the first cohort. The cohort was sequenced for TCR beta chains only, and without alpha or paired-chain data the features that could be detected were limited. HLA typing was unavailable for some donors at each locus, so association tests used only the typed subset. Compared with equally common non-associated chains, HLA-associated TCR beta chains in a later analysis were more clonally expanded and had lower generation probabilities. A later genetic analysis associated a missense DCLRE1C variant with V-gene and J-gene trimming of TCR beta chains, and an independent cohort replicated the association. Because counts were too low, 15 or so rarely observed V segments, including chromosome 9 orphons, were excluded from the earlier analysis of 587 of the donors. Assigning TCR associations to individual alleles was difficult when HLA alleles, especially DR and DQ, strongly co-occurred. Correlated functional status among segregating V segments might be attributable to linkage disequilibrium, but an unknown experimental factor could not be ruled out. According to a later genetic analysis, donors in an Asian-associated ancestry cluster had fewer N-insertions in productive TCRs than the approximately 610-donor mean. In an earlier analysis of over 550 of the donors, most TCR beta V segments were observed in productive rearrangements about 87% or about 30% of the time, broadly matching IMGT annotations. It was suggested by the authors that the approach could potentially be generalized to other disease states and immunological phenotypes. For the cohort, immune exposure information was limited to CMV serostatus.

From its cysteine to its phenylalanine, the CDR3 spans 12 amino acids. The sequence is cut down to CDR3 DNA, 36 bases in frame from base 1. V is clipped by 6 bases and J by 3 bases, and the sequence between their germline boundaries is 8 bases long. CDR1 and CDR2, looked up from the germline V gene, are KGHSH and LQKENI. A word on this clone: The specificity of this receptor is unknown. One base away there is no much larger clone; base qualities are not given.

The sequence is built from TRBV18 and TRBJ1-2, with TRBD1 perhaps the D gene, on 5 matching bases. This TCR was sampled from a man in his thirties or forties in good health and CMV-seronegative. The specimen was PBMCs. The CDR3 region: CASSPTDYGYTF. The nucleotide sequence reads TGTGCCAGCTCCCCGACAGACTATGGCTACACCTTC.